This T cell receptor (beta chain) was obtained from a study of molecular identifiers for immune sequencing clone quantification (dated by TCRdb to about 2018). Looking at the study overall: For a replicate experiment, the RNA from either 20,000 or 100,000 naive CD8 T cells was divided into five aliquots, and four of those aliquots went on to sequencing. This methods study benchmarked molecular-identifier clustering-based TCR repertoire sequencing (MIDCIRS) and TCR RNA copy counting, using CD8 T cells to do so. The research as a whole found: The naive libraries included spiked-in Jurkat TCR RNA (around 10 copies' worth), and this RNA is not part of the donor repertoire. In CMV-specific effector cells, over 97% of molecules were held by clones above 20 RNA copies, whereas under 1% of molecules were held by such clones in naive cells. Without barcode sub-clustering, chimeric consensus sequences inflated TCR diversity; chimeras reached as high as 47%. A single cell's worth of spiked-in Jurkat TCR RNA was reported detectable even among some 920,000 naive CD8 T cells. Modeling indicated about 3 TCR RNA copies recovered per cell, compared with around 11 by digital PCR, which implies a capture efficiency of around 31%. Identical TCR molecules sharing a barcode could cause highly expanded clone sizes to be underestimated.

CDR1 is given as LGHDT and CDR2 as YNNKEL, both from the germline V gene (reference sequence). Taken from cysteine to phenylalanine, the CDR3 has 14 residues. Just CDR3 DNA is preserved here, 42 bases in frame from base 1. V lost 4 bases and J lost 2 bases; the stretch between them is 12 bases long. This clonotype was counted many times. It has no known antigen specificity. There are no base qualities to consult, and no much larger clone falls within one base. Libraries of naive CD8 T cells were built from anywhere between about 19,000 and 1,000,000 sorted cells, with 10%, 30% or 50% of the purified RNA used. Naive CD8 T cells were FACS-sorted as CD8+CD4-CCR7+CD45RA+ on a BD FACSAria II into RLT Plus buffer. To test detection sensitivity, Jurkat RNA equivalent to nine to ten TCR copies was spiked into samples of about 20,000-1,100,000 naive CD8 T cells. CD8 T cells were enriched with RosetteSep CD8+ T Cell Enrichment Cocktail and Ficoll-Paque, followed by ACK red cell lysis.

The library was built by means of PCR. Data came from an Illumina HiSeq 4000. Bulk TCR libraries were prepared as previously described, using TCR primers listed in Table S5. Purification of total RNA was performed with the Qiagen AllPrep DNA/RNA kit. Before analysis, reads from multiple sequencing runs of one library were combined. The original methods were these. Only reads with exact TCR constant sequence were kept, trimmed to 150 nt, and grouped by their 12-nt molecular barcodes. Reads in each barcode group were sub-clustered using a 15% Levenshtein threshold, and a quality-weighted consensus sequence was built for each RNA molecule. Non-functional sequences were removed, as were lower-count sequences one edit away from another. Based on a fit of two negative binomial distributions, barcode sub-clusters having less than 20% of the maximum read count were discarded. Using fastp at Q25 and MiXCR, TCRdb reprocessed the public reads and kept productive beta chains. Merged by CDR3 protein, the rows form single entries marked with the most common genes and DNA. Here the V and J calls rest on TCRdb's processing, not on the authors' analysis. This sample gives approximately 59,000 distinct CDR3 sequences in total; less than 20% of them show up just once. The ten largest clones capture roughly 1.4% of the sample.

The sequenced sample was naive CD8+ T cells from blood, with Jurkat cell RNA spiked in. Per the publication, the cell subset or site label means: FACS-sorted CD8+CD4-CCR7+CD45RA+ naive T cells. The source of this sequence is a human donor in good health. Some libraries in this study had Jurkat cell RNA spiked in. The rearrangement combines TRBV3-1 with TRBJ2-7; too little of a D gene remains to name it. This receptor has the CDR3 CASSLEVSTYEQYF. The DNA sequence follows: TGTGCCAGCAGCCTAGAGGTGTCGACCTACGAGCAGTACTTC.